These 5 T cell receptor beta chains share one sample of origin, sequenced in a study of Graves' ophthalmopathy and Graves' hyperthyroidism. Investigators amplified TCR beta CDR3 regions from RNA transcripts. Amplification began with first-round RT-PCR using HTBI primers, then second-round multiplex PCR was performed. In TCRdb, the multiplex PCR reads were re-called with MiXCR into one record per CDR3 protein. Seen here are 900,000 to 1,200,000 distinct CDR3 sequences, approximately 35% observed once, and the top ten hold 11%. The specimen sequenced was peripheral blood or thyroid tissue (not recorded which). Receptor source: an adult man with Graves' hyperthyroidism.

V gene TRBV10-3 combines with J gene TRBJ2-7; 11 bases are shared with TRBD1. Germline V CDR1 and CDR2: ENHRY, SYGVKD. CDR3 length: 15 residues. V dropped 6 bases and J dropped 1; count of bases not matched to a gene: 5. The CDR3 sequence: CAISQGQGVSYEQYF. The CDR3 coding sequence is TGTGCCATCAGCCAGGGACAGGGGGTATCCTACGAGCAGTACTTC.

This clonotype occurred once. A read error may account for a junction end that differs from germline. The chain is built from TRBV2 and TRBJ2-5; 12 bases agree with TRBD2. This CDR3 region has 18 residues. Per the germline V gene, CDR1 is SNHLY and CDR2 is FYNNEI. CDR3 in amino acids: CASTRSTSGSTGGEAQYF. In DNA, the CDR3 is TGCGCCAGCACCCGGTCGACTAGCGGGAGCACGGGAGGGGAGGCCCAGTACTTC. Full variable domain (outside the CDR3, taken from reference TRBV2 and TRBJ2-5): EPEVTQTPSHQVTQMGQEVILRCVPISNHLYFYWYRQILGQKVEFLVSFYNNEISEKSEIFDDQFSVERPDGSNFTLKIRSTKLEDSAMYFCASTRSTSGSTGGEAQYFGPGTRLLVL.

The chain couples TRBV20-1 to TRBJ2-7; D tentatively fits TRBD1 or TRBD2 (6 bases each). V was trimmed by 1 base and J by 3 bases, leaving 34 bases between them. The CDR3 has 21 residues. Germline loops: CDR1 DFQATT, CDR2 SNEGSKA (reference sequence). As DNA, the CDR3 is TGCAGTGCTAGAGTAGGGGGGAGAGGGGATAATGCTCGAGCAAGGGTCTACGAGCAGTACTTC. The encoded protein is CSARVGGRGDNARARVYEQYF.

This clonotype was detected ten times or more. The chain employs TRBV7-8 and TRBJ1-6; a possible D gene is TRBD1 (6 bases). V lost 4 bases to trimming and J lost 4 bases, with 17 bases between them. This CDR3 is built from 17 residues. Germline-derived CDR1 and CDR2 are SGHVS and FQNEAQ. The CDR3 here is CASSSPGGATYNSPLHF. DNA of the CDR3: TGTGCCAGCAGCTCCCCGGGGGGGGCAACTTATAATTCACCCCTCCACTTT.

This clonotype was recorded at least ten times. The rearrangement links TRBV7-9 to TRBJ2-7; D remains unclear. V lost 5 bases to trimming and J lost 4 bases, with 18 bases between them. Germline values: CDR1 SEHNR, CDR2 FQNEAQ (reference sequence). The CDR3 is made up of 15 amino acids. CDR3 region: CASSKGASLSYEQYF. CDR3 in DNA: TGTGCCAGCAGCAAAGGTGCGAGCCTTTCGTACGAGCAGTACTTC.